This TCR beta chain was retrieved from a study of radiation and T cells in renal cell carcinoma. The CDR3 contains 14 residues. The germline gives CDR1 SGDLS, CDR2 YYNGEE. The V and J ends lost 1 base and 8 bases, in that order; junction bases with no gene match: 4. Time point of the sample: baseline pretreatment blood. Treatment here: 15 Gy SBRT to primary tumor, nephrectomy 4 weeks later. Clones were read by immunoSEQ multiplex PCR, and TCRdb kept only the in-frame ones, dropping some. The sample carries 130,000 to 150,000 clones, 88% recorded once. The V gene is TRBV9, the J gene TRBJ1-4; 8 nucleotides agree with TRBD1. The sequence came from a woman in her seventies with renal cell carcinoma. The sample here was blood, taken from a patient whose treatment included radiotherapy and nephrectomy. CDR3 sequence (DNA): TGTGCCAGCAGCGTATCAGGGGGCAGGGAAAAACTGTTTTTT. Translated: CASSVSGGREKLFF. Variable domain in full (rest from reference TRBV9 and TRBJ1-4): DSGVTQTPKHLITATGQRVTLRCSPRSGDLSVYWYQQSLDQGLQFLIQYYNGEERAKGNILERFSAQQFPDLHSELNLSSLELGDSALYFCASSVSGGREKLFFGSGTQLSVL.